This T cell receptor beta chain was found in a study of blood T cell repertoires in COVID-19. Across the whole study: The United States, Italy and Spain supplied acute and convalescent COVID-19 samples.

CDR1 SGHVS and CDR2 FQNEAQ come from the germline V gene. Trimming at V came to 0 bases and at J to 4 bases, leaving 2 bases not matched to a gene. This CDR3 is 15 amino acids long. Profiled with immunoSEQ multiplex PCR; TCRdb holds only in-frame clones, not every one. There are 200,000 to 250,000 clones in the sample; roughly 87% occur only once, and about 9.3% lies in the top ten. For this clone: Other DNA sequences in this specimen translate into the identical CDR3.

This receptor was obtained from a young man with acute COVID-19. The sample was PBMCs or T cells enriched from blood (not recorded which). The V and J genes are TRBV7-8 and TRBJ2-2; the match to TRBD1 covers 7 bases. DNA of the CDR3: TGTGCCAGCAGCTTAGCGAACAGGGGCACCGGGGAGCTGTTTTTT. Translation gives CASSLANRGTGELFF.